The present TCR beta chain was sequenced within a study of cytomegalovirus exposure and HLA in healthy donors. PCR was performed using 60 Vbeta and 13 Jbeta primers. Assay: immunoSEQ multiplex PCR; the TCRdb copy retains only in-frame clones and omits some. The sample includes some 94,000 clones, 65% to 85% seen only once; the top ten take more than 3%. As for this clone: What it recognizes is unknown.

Overall study results and limits: Later analysis associated a missense DCLRE1C variant with TCR beta V- and J-gene trimming. The investigators catalogued 164 TCR beta chains as cytomegalovirus-associated. In a later analysis, HLA-C alleles had the fewest associated TCRs, DRB1 alleles the most.

Trimming cost V 2 bases and J 0 bases; bases outside gene matches: 14. The CDR3 contains 19 residues. Germline assignment: CDR1 LNHNV and CDR2 YYDKDF (reference sequence). Sequenced sample: PBMCs. This receptor was identified in a man between 35 and 55 years old in good health and CMV-seronegative. The J gene is TRBJ2-3, the V gene TRBV15, with 7 bases identical to TRBD2. The CDR3 nucleotides read TGTGCCACCAGCAGATTTGCCCGGGGGAGGGACTATAGCACAGATACGCAGTATTTT. It translates to CATSRFARGRDYSTDTQYF.